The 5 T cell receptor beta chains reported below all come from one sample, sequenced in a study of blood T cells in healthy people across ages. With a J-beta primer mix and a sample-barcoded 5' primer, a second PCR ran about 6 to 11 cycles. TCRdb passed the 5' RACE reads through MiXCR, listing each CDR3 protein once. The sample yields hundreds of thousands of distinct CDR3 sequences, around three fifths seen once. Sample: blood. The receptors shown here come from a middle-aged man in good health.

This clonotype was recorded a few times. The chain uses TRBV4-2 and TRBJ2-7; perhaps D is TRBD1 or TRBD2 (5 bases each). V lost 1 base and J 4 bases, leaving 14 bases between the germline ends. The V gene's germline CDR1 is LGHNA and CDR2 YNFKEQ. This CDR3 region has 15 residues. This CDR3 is CASSQGEGHGYEQYF. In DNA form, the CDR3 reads TGTGCCAGCAGCCAAGGCGAGGGGCACGGGTACGAGCAGTACTTC.

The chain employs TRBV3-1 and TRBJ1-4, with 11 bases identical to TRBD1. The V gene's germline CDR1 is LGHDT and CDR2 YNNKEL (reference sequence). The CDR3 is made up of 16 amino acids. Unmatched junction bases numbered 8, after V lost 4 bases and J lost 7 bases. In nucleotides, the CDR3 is TGTGCCAGCAGCCCGTCTGGACAGGGGGCTTCTGAAAAACTGTTTTTT. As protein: CASSPSGQGASEKLFF.

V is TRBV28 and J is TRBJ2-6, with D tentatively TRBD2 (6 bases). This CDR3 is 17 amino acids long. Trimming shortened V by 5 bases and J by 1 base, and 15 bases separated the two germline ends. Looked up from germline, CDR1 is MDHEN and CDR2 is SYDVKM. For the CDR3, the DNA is TGTGCCAGCAGTACGGAGGGCAGATCATCTGGGGCCAACGTCCTGACTTTC. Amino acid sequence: CASSTEGRSSGANVLTF.

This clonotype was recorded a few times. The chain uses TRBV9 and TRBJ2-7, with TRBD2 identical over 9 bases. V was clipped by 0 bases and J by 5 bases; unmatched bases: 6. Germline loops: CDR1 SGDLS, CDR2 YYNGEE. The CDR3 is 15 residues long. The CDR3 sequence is CASSVGGSGRNEQYF. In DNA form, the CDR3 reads TGTGCCAGCAGCGTAGGTGGTAGCGGGAGAAACGAGCAGTACTTC.

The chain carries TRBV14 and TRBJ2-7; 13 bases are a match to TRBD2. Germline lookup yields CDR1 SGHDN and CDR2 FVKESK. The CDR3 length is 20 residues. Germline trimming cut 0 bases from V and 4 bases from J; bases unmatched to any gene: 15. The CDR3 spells CASSQDLRTSGSPRSYEQYF. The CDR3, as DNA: TGTGCCAGCAGCCAAGATCTGAGGACTAGCGGGAGCCCGAGATCATACGAGCAGTACTTC.